Below are 32 T cell receptor beta chains sequenced from a single sample in a study of blood T cell repertoires in COVID-19. Some clones are missing from TCRdb's copy, which holds only in-frame ones; the method was immunoSEQ multiplex PCR. The sample carries under 75,000 clones, 75% to 90% recorded once. Sequencing input: peripheral blood. Receptor source: a man aged 25-40 years with acute or convalescent COVID-19.

This chain joins TRBV18 and TRBJ1-1, with D maybe TRBD1 (6 bases). Per the germline V gene, CDR1 is KGHSH and CDR2 is LQKENI. CDR3 length equals 16 residues. V shed 3 bases and J shed 3 bases, with 17 bases lying between them. CDR3 in DNA: TGTGCCAGCTCACCCGCAGGGAACAGGGTCTACACTGAAGCTTTCTTT. Translated: CASSPAGNRVYTEAFF.

The chain employs TRBV30 and TRBJ1-2; tentative D call: TRBD1 (6 bases). The CDR3 is 12 residues long. V lost 5 bases, J lost 8 bases, and 15 bases lay in between. Germline assignment: CDR1 GTSNPN and CDR2 SVGIG (reference sequence). Written as DNA, the CDR3 is TGTGCCTGGGAGGGAGGGGGTAAAGGCTACACCTTC. Translated: CAWEGGGKGYTF. Variable domain in full (rest from reference TRBV30 and TRBJ1-2): SQTIHQWPATLVQPVGSPLSLECTVEGTSNPNLYWYRQAAGRGLQLLFYSVGIGQISSEVPQNLSASRPQDRQFILSSKKLLLSDSGFYLCAWEGGGKGYTFGSGTRLTVV.

The chain recombines TRBV18 with TRBJ1-1, with D maybe TRBD1 (5 bases). This CDR3 spans 15 amino acids. Germline V gives CDR1 KGHSH, CDR2 LQKENI. V lost 3 bases and J lost 1, with 12 bases in between. This CDR3 is CASSPLAGSNTEAFF. For the CDR3, the DNA is TGTGCCAGCTCACCGCTTGCAGGGTCGAACACTGAAGCTTTCTTT.

The chain combines TRBV6-6 with TRBJ2-3; 7 positions match TRBD2. V dropped 5 bases and J dropped 0; count of bases not matched to a gene: 8. The CDR3 spans 16 residues. Germline V gene lookup returns CDR1 MNHNY and CDR2 SVGAGI (reference sequence). The CDR3 reads CASSPRGMRSTDTQYF. The CDR3 coding sequence is TGTGCCAGCAGTCCGCGGGGGATGAGGAGCACAGATACGCAGTATTTT.

This clone was found once. The chain carries TRBV6-1 and TRBJ2-7, with D uncertain. Trimming stripped 0 bases from V and 2 bases from J, with 17 bases between. Germline loops: CDR1 MNHNS, CDR2 SASEGT. CDR3 size: 17 residues. Here the CDR3 DNA reads TGTGCCAGCAGTGAAGCTGGTCGGTCTTCTCTAGCCTACGAGCAGTACTTC. Its protein is CASSEAGRSSLAYEQYF.

This clone is a singleton in its sample. The chain uses TRBV2 and TRBJ1-3, with D possibly TRBD1 on 5 matching bases. Trimming stripped 8 bases from V and 11 bases from J, with 34 bases between. Germline V gene lookup returns CDR1 SNHLY and CDR2 FYNNEI. The CDR3 has 18 residues. The CDR3 region has the DNA TGTGCCAGCCGTAAATTTAGCACTGACAGAATTACGATTCGCGCCATATATTTT. Protein sequence: CASRKFSTDRITIRAIYF.

This clone was counted a few times. Other DNA sequences from this sample encode an identical CDR3 as well. V gene TRBV6-6 combines with J gene TRBJ1-2; D call uncertain. The CDR3 runs 12 residues. Germline-derived CDR1 and CDR2 are MNHNY and SVGAGI (reference sequence). The V gene lost 4 bases and the J gene lost 5 bases, with 8 bases spanning the gap. DNA of the CDR3: TGTGCCAGCAGTTCTACGGGTTATGGCTACACCTTC. This gives the protein CASSSTGYGYTF.

This chain connects TRBV3-1 (or the pseudogene TRBV3-2) to TRBJ1-5; TRBD1 agrees at 10 bases. The CDR3 sequence is 16 residues long. The V gene's germline CDR1 is LGHDT and CDR2 YNNKEL (reference sequence). V lost 4 bases, J lost 3 bases, and 6 bases stayed unmatched. CDR3 loop: CASSLPGQGYNQPQHF. CDR3 sequence (DNA): TGTGCCAGCAGCCTTCCGGGACAGGGGTACAATCAGCCCCAGCATTTT.

This clone was observed a few times. J is TRBJ1-3 and V is TRBV5-1; D is unresolved. V was cut by 0 bases and J by 0 bases, with 7 bases left in between. In germline, CDR1 is SGHRS, CDR2 YFSETQ. This CDR3 has 15 amino acids. The CDR3 sequence is CASSLGASSGNTIYF. The CDR3 coding sequence is TGCGCCAGCAGCTTGGGGGCCAGCTCTGGAAACACCATATATTTT.

The chain combines TRBV30 with TRBJ1-1, with D unresolved. Between the trimmed V and J ends, which lost 1 base and 0 bases, there was a span of 15 bases. The CDR3 length is 16 residues. Germline CDR1 reads GTSNPN; CDR2 reads SVGIG (reference sequence). The CDR3 protein is CAWSGELGGMNTEAFF. CDR3 bases: TGTGCCTGGAGTGGTGAGTTGGGAGGGATGAACACTGAAGCTTTCTTT.

This chain links TRBV7-9 with TRBJ1-5, with unresolved D. V lost 1 base to trimming and J lost 6 bases, with 13 bases between them. Germline CDR1 is SEHNR and CDR2 is FQNEAQ (reference sequence). CDR3 length equals 15 residues. The CDR3 region has the DNA TGTGCCAGCAGCTTAGGGGATCGGGAGGGTCAGCCCCAGCATTTT. Translated, it gives CASSLGDREGQPQHF.

This chain joins TRBV18 and TRBJ1-2, with D possibly being TRBD1 (6 bases). The germline CDR1 and CDR2 sequences are KGHSH and LQKENI. The V gene lost 4 bases and the J gene lost 2 bases, with 11 bases spanning the gap. This CDR3 spans 14 amino acids. CDR3 sequence: CASSLDRQNYGYTF. The CDR3, as DNA: TGTGCCAGCTCACTGGACAGACAGAACTATGGCTACACCTTC.

CDR3 DNA sequence: TGTGCCAGCAGCCAGTACAGGGGGGATTTCTACGAGCAGTACTTC. This translates into CASSQYRGDFYEQYF. The chain couples TRBV11-2 to TRBJ2-7, with 8 bases that match TRBD1. Germline assignment: CDR1 SGHAT and CDR2 FQNNGV. This CDR3 region has 15 residues. The ends lost 5 bases at V and 3 bases at J; junction bases unmatched: 9.

J is TRBJ1-5 and V is TRBV5-1; TRBD1 matches 9 bases. This CDR3 has 17 amino acids. Germline trimming cut 4 bases from V and 5 bases from J; bases unmatched to any gene: 13. Germline CDR1 reads SGHRS; CDR2 reads YFSETQ. For the CDR3, the DNA is TGCGCCAGCAGCGTACAACCCGGGACAGGGCTTGATCAGCCCCAGCATTTT. Protein: CASSVQPGTGLDQPQHF.

For the CDR3, the DNA is TGTGCCAGCAGGGGAGCGGGAGTTGGGAATGAGCAGTTCTTC. It translates to CASRGAGVGNEQFF. This chain uses TRBV2 with TRBJ2-1, with 8 bases identical to TRBD2. The CDR3 has 14 amino acids. The J segment lost 7 bases and the V segment lost 6 bases, leaving 8 bases of the junction unmatched. CDR1 SNHLY and CDR2 FYNNEI come from the germline V gene.

The chain links TRBV6-5 to TRBJ1-2, with TRBD1 matching over 8 bases. Looked up from germline, CDR1 is MNHEY and CDR2 is SVGAGI. The ends lost 5 bases at V and 4 bases at J; junction bases unmatched: 6. The CDR3 covers 14 residues. CDR3 sequence reads: CASSNDRGSYGYTF. The CDR3 DNA reads as TGTGCCAGCAGTAACGACAGGGGCAGCTATGGCTACACCTTC.

The CDR3 coding sequence is TGTGCCAGCAGTGTAGAAGTCTACAATGAGCAGTTCTTC. This translates into CASSVEVYNEQFF. The chain combines TRBV2 with TRBJ2-1; no clear D. The CDR3 spans 13 residues. Germline-derived CDR1 and CDR2 are SNHLY and FYNNEI. The V gene lost 4 bases and the J gene lost 3 bases, with 7 bases spanning the gap.

The count of this clone is one. This sequence joins TRBV5-1 and TRBJ1-1; 7 bases are shared with TRBD1. With 4 bases clipped from V and 5 bases from J, the junction kept 8 bases outside the gene matches. Germline CDR1 SGHRS, CDR2 YFSETQ. The CDR3 has 14 residues. The CDR3, as DNA: TGCGCCAGCAGCACTCGGACAGGACAGACTGAAGCTTTCTTT. This codes for CASSTRTGQTEAFF.

The chain combines TRBV5-8 with TRBJ2-2, with D perhaps TRBD1 (6 bases). The CDR3 is made up of 15 amino acids. Trimming removed 1 base at V and 4 bases at J, with 11 bases between. Germline values: CDR1 SGHTS, CDR2 YDEGEE. The CDR3 here is CASSLYQGTTGELFF. In nucleotides, the CDR3 is TGTGCCAGCAGCTTGTATCAGGGGACCACCGGGGAGCTGTTTTTT.

J is TRBJ2-1 and V is TRBV6-5; perhaps TRBD1 as D (5 bases). Germline CDR1 is MNHEY and CDR2 is SVGAGI. Trimming shortened V by 1 base and J by 3 bases, and 13 bases separated the two germline ends. CDR3 length: 16 amino acids. The CDR3 spells CASSYYRGLNYNEQFF. CDR3 DNA sequence: TGTGCCAGCAGTTACTATAGGGGTTTGAACTACAATGAGCAGTTCTTC.

The rearrangement joins TRBV5-6 to TRBJ1-5; D call uncertain. Per the germline V gene, CDR1 is SGHDT and CDR2 is YYEEEE. Trimming cost V 1 base and J 0 bases, with 8 bases left between them. This CDR3 spans 15 amino acids. The CDR3: CASSLNPYSNQPQHF. CDR3 bases: TGTGCCAGCAGCTTGAATCCCTATAGCAATCAGCCCCAGCATTTT.

V gene TRBV9 combines with J gene TRBJ1-2; TRBD1 might be the D (5 bases). The CDR3 has 17 residues. The germline gives CDR1 SGDLS, CDR2 YYNGEE. The V end was cut by 0 bases, the J end by 4 bases, with 19 bases between. This chain's CDR3 is CASSVDSQGALFYGYTF. The CDR3 region has the DNA TGTGCCAGCAGCGTAGATTCGCAGGGCGCGCTGTTCTATGGCTACACCTTC.

The chain combines TRBV7-2 with TRBJ2-1; 7 bases fit TRBD2. CDR3 length equals 14 residues. J gave up 3 bases and V 4 bases, and 3 bases lay outside the gene matches. Germline V gene data show CDR1 as SGHTA and CDR2 as FQGNSA. CDR3: CASSSGLLYNEQFF. DNA of the CDR3: TGTGCCAGCAGCTCGGGACTACTCTACAATGAGCAGTTCTTC. Full variable domain (missing parts from reference TRBV7-2 and TRBJ2-1): GAGVSQSPSNKVTEKGKDVELRCDPISGHTALYWYRQSLGQGLEFLIYFQGNSAPDKSGLPSDRFSAERTGGSVSTLTIQRTQQEDSAVYLCASSSGLLYNEQFFGPGTRLTVL.

V is TRBV2 and J is TRBJ1-2; D ambiguous. Germline CDR1 and CDR2: SNHLY and FYNNEI. The CDR3 consists of 12 residues. Trimming took off 6 bases at V and 3 bases at J, with 8 bases between the two ends. CDR3 coding DNA: TGTGCCAGCAGGAGGGCCTACTATGGCTACACCTTC. Translating it yields CASRRAYYGYTF.

V gene TRBV9 combines with J gene TRBJ1-1; perhaps TRBD1 as D (6 bases). There are 14 residues in the CDR3. Germline V gene sequence: CDR1 SGDLS, CDR2 YYNGEE. Trimming shortened V by 0 bases and J by 10 bases, and 16 bases separated the two germline ends. DNA for the CDR3: TGTGCCAGCAGCGTAGCTCTGGCAGGGGACGGAGCTTTCTTT. This sequence encodes CASSVALAGDGAFF.

V is TRBV2 and J is TRBJ1-6; D gene ambiguous. There are 14 residues in the CDR3. The V and J ends lost 1 base and 7 bases respectively, with 8 bases between them. Looked up from germline, CDR1 is SNHLY and CDR2 is FYNNEI. CDR3 amino acids: CASSEGRGNSPLHF. In DNA, the CDR3 is TGTGCCAGCAGTGAAGGCAGAGGGAATTCACCCCTCCACTTT.

This chain connects TRBV7-8 to TRBJ2-1; 11 nucleotides agree with TRBD2. The CDR3 is made up of 21 amino acids. The J segment lost 0 bases and the V segment lost 5 bases, leaving 18 bases of the junction unmatched. Germline CDR1 reads SGHVS; CDR2 reads FQNEAQ. The CDR3 DNA reads TGTGCCAGCAGCACAATCCCCCCTAGCGGGAGGCCGGGGAGCTCCTACAATGAGCAGTTCTTC. Translating it yields CASSTIPPSGRPGSSYNEQFF.

This CDR3 is CASALQATNEKLFF. Here the CDR3 DNA reads TGTGCCAGCGCACTTCAGGCAACTAATGAAAAACTGTTTTTT. J is TRBJ1-4 and V is TRBV18; no clear D gene. The ends were cut back, 8 bases at V and 0 bases at J, with 10 bases in the middle. Germline V CDR1 and CDR2: KGHSH, LQKENI. The CDR3 extends over 14 amino acids.

The gene calls are TRBV9 and TRBJ2-3; a possible D gene is TRBD2 (6 bases). Germline CDR1 and CDR2: SGDLS and YYNGEE. This CDR3 has 16 residues. Trimming removed 2 bases from V and 0 bases from J, with 13 bases in between. The DNA for the CDR3 is TGTGCCAGCAGCGTTATAGGCGGGGCTAGCACAGATACGCAGTATTTT. Translation gives CASSVIGGASTDTQYF.

The chain joins TRBV3-1 (or the pseudogene TRBV3-2) to TRBJ1-4, with D tentatively TRBD1 (6 bases). Trimming removed 5 bases at V and 1 base at J, with 8 bases between. This CDR3 contains 14 residues. From germline, CDR1 is LGHDT and CDR2 YNNKEL (reference sequence). The CDR3: CASSTRGTNEKLFF. DNA for the CDR3: TGTGCCAGCAGCACCAGGGGAACTAATGAAAAACTGTTTTTT.

This chain connects TRBV2 to TRBJ2-2; 8 bases line up with TRBD1. The V gene end was trimmed by 5 bases and the J gene end by 1 base; junction bases not matched to a gene: 3. Germline V gives CDR1 SNHLY, CDR2 FYNNEI. The CDR3 sequence is 15 residues long. The CDR3 loop reads CASSKDRVNTGELFF. CDR3 coding DNA: TGTGCCAGCAGTAAGGACAGGGTGAACACCGGGGAGCTGTTTTTT.

The chain couples TRBV9 to TRBJ2-3; the D gene is possibly TRBD2 (6 bases). Germline values: CDR1 SGDLS, CDR2 YYNGEE. The CDR3 loop spans 16 amino acids. V gave up 0 bases and J gave up 0 bases, with 11 bases separating them. As DNA, the CDR3 is TGTGCCAGCAGCGTAGGAGGTAGCGGCAGCACAGATACGCAGTATTTT. Protein: CASSVGGSGSTDTQYF.